This TCR beta chain was documented in a study of blood T cell repertoires in COVID-19 (TCRdb year 2020). Some background on the complete study: Collaborator samples came from the United States, Italy and Spain and covered acute and convalescent phases of COVID-19. The material from the prospective study consisted of cDNA or gDNA derived from T cells, B-cell-depleted T cells, or PBMCs. Subjects who had been exposed to COVID-19, were actively infected with it, or had recovered from it provided the deeply sampled blood TCRbeta repertoires that made up the dataset. The repertoires were released in a freely available public database intended as a resource for research on the immune response to SARS-CoV-2. Samples were obtained from the ongoing ImmuneRACE study (first 160 participants) and from 1,200 or so subjects provided by 6 global collaborators. Nearly every sample came with metadata listing a de-identified subject ID, COVID-19 status, age in years and sex. Where available, HLA class I and class II types were obtained from metadata supplied by the sample provider rather than from assay-based typing. Results and caveats for the whole study, not just this receptor: The quantity of clinical and demographic metadata differed by source and by participant and was supplied without curation.

Whole blood was collected in K2EDTA tubes by collaborating institutions according to the institutions' own protocols. For TCRbeta analysis, collaborator samples were shipped as frozen whole blood, as isolated PBMCs, or as DNA extracted from either sample type. CDR3 length: 16 amino acids, cysteine to phenylalanine. Only the CDR3 part of the read is kept: 48 bases, read in frame from the first base. Trimming accounts for 4 bases at V and 4 bases at J, while the number of junction bases matched to no gene is 8. Via the germline V gene, CDR1 is SGHVS and CDR2 FQNEAQ. The immunoSEQ Assay, a bias-controlled multiplex PCR, was used to amplify TCRbeta CDR3 regions from genomic DNA. The authors' analysis ran thus. The number of nucleated cells in each sample was estimated from the amplification of reference gene primers within the assay. To quantify the absolute abundance of each unique TCRbeta CDR3 rearrangement, sequence reads were collapsed and filtered. Productive Simpson clonality was computed per sample as the square root of Simpson's diversity index over productive rearrangements. Here the immuneACCESS table is served through TCRdb, limited to in-frame sequences with V and J called. Missing clones are a known gap in these copies; in checked studies unresolved V genes cover under half, and the rest lacks a known reason. V, J and clone size are those of that table, while D and trimming were read from the DNA. Across this sample there are approximately 72,000 clones, with more than 75% seen only once. About 12% of the sample is taken by the ten largest.

In regard to this clone: Its specific antigen is unknown. Nothing much larger sits one base from this clone, and base qualities are not available.

The V and J genes are TRBV7-8 and TRBJ1-3; TRBD1 fits 9 bases in the junction. The sequencing sample was made of peripheral blood. This TCR came from a woman aged 55 to 70 with acute or convalescent COVID-19. This receptor has the CDR3 CASSSIYRGPGNTIYF. Here is the DNA: TGTGCCAGCAGCTCGATATACAGGGGGCCCGGAAACACCATATATTTT.